These 27 T cell receptor beta chains originate from one sample sequenced in a study of T cell responses to AZD1222 COVID-19 vaccine. Sequencing was performed with immunoSEQ multiplex PCR; in TCRdb, only in-frame clones are kept and a portion is missing. The data contain about 42,000 clones, about 91% of them singletons. This specimen consisted of peripheral blood, obtained 28 days after the second AZD1222 dose. All receptors come from an adult who received the AZD1222 COVID-19 vaccine.

This clone has just one count. J is TRBJ1-1 and V is TRBV27, with 9 bases fitting TRBD1. The CDR3 has 13 residues. Germline lookup yields CDR1 MNHEY and CDR2 SMNVEV (reference sequence). V trimming: 5 bases; J trimming: 7 bases; junction bases outside the gene matches: 5. The DNA for the CDR3 is TGTGCCAGCAGTCGAACAGGGGGCAATGAAGCTTTCTTT. It specifies CASSRTGGNEAFF.

This chain links TRBV4-1 with TRBJ1-6, with TRBD1 identical over 7 bases. J lost 7 bases, V lost 1 base, and 7 bases had no gene match. Germline V gives CDR1 MGHRA, CDR2 YSYEKL. The CDR3 runs to 16 residues. CDR3 sequence: CASSQGHGTVNSPLHF. CDR3 coding DNA: TGCGCCAGCAGCCAAGGTCACGGGACAGTGAATTCACCCCTCCACTTT.

This clone has just one count. The rearrangement uses TRBV13 and TRBJ1-5, with 9 positions matching TRBD1. CDR1 and CDR2 from the germline V gene are PRHDT and FYEKMQ (reference sequence). With 5 bases clipped from V and 2 bases from J, the junction kept 7 bases outside the gene matches. This CDR3 has 16 amino acids. The CDR3 DNA is TGTGCCAGCAGCCAGGACAGGGGTCGGGGCAATCAGCCCCAGCATTTT. It specifies CASSQDRGRGNQPQHF.

V gene TRBV7-6 combines with J gene TRBJ2-7; 8 nucleotides agree with TRBD2. After removal of 5 bases from V and 0 bases from J, the junction contained 6 bases not matched to a gene. CDR1 and CDR2 (germline): SGHVS, FNYEAQ. The CDR3 covers 15 residues. The CDR3 loop reads CASSRSGGSSYEQYF. The CDR3 DNA reads TGTGCCAGCAGCCGAAGCGGGGGAAGCTCCTACGAGCAGTACTTC.

DNA for the CDR3: TGTGCCAGCCACCCGGAGGTAGGGGTCACCTACGAGCAGTACTTC. Encoded protein: CASHPEVGVTYEQYF. V and J are TRBV5-5 and TRBJ2-7, with D possibly being TRBD1 or TRBD2 (5 bases each). CDR1 is SGHKS and CDR2 is YYEKEE in the germline V gene (reference sequence). Trimming pared 7 bases from V and 2 bases from J, leaving 19 bases between. The CDR3 covers 15 residues.

The chain uses TRBV20-1 and TRBJ1-2; weak D call: TRBD1 (5 bases). V was shortened by 3 bases and J by 6 bases, with 8 bases between the two germline ends. Germline CDR1 DFQATT, CDR2 SNEGSKA (reference sequence). This CDR3 comprises 11 residues. In DNA, the CDR3 is TGCAGTGCTAGTGACAGAAATGGCTACACCTTC. Amino acids: CSASDRNGYTF.

In DNA form, the CDR3 reads TGTGCCTGGAGCCTTCGAGGAGGTGGCTACACCTTC. It codes for CAWSLRGGGYTF. The chain recombines TRBV30 with TRBJ1-2; D gene uncertain. The germline CDR1 and CDR2 sequences are GTSNPN and SVGIG (reference sequence). V lost 3 bases to trimming and J lost 7 bases, with 12 bases between them. There are 12 residues in the CDR3.

This chain uses TRBV3-1 (or the pseudogene TRBV3-2) with TRBJ2-3, with D uncertain. Trimming stripped 5 bases from V and 5 bases from J, with 8 bases between. The germline CDR1 and CDR2 sequences are LGHDT and YNNKEL (reference sequence). The CDR3 has 12 residues. The CDR3 protein is CASSGVGDTQYF. The CDR3 DNA is TGTGCCAGCAGCGGTGTCGGAGATACGCAGTATTTT.

The chain uses TRBV30 and TRBJ1-2; tentatively, D is TRBD1 (6 bases). CDR3 size: 14 residues. The germline V gene has CDR1 GTSNPN and CDR2 SVGIG (reference sequence). The V and J ends lost 0 bases and 2 bases respectively, with 10 bases between them. The DNA of the CDR3 is TGTGCCTGGAGTGTAAATACAGGGAACTATGGCTACACCTTC. Its protein is CAWSVNTGNYGYTF.

This rearrangement joins TRBV5-1 to TRBJ2-5; 9 bases are shared with TRBD2. The V gene end was trimmed by 4 bases and the J gene end by 4 bases; junction bases not matched to a gene: 8. CDR1 is SGHRS and CDR2 is YFSETQ in the germline V gene. There are 15 residues in the CDR3. For the CDR3, the DNA is TGCGCCAGCAGCACCGTAGCGGGGGTTGCAGAGACCCAGTACTTC. Translation gives CASSTVAGVAETQYF.

This clone has a single count. The chain links TRBV6-5 to TRBJ1-4; D call uncertain. The CDR3 totals 11 residues. V was clipped by 2 bases and J by 8 bases, with 3 bases between them. CDR1 is MNHEY, CDR2 SVGAGI, per germline. CDR3 protein: CASSYLEKLFF. CDR3 coding DNA: TGTGCCAGCAGTTACCTGGAAAAACTGTTTTTT.

CDR3 in DNA: TGTGCCAGCAGCCGGATAGGAGGACCTTACAATGAGCAGTTCTTC. Protein: CASSRIGGPYNEQFF. The gene calls are TRBV6-5 and TRBJ2-1, with D possibly being TRBD2 (5 bases). This CDR3 region has 15 residues. Germline V gene lookup returns CDR1 MNHEY and CDR2 SVGAGI. Trimming took 6 bases from V and 4 from J, leaving 16 bases between them.

V usage is TRBV11-1 and J usage is TRBJ2-5, with TRBD2 matching 9 bases. CDR1 is SGHAT and CDR2 is FQDESV in the germline V gene (reference sequence). Unmatched junction bases numbered 7, after V lost 4 bases and J lost 4 bases. The CDR3 runs 15 residues. The CDR3 is CASSSVAGAGETQYF. CDR3 sequence (DNA): TGTGCCAGCAGCTCGGTAGCGGGAGCTGGAGAGACCCAGTACTTC.

The genes are TRBV6-4 and TRBJ1-6; D is ambiguous. The CDR3 consists of 14 residues. Germline-derived CDR1 and CDR2 are MRHNA and SNTAGT. V was clipped by 1 base and J by 0 bases, with 1 base between them. CDR3 coding DNA: TGTGCCAGCAGTGACTTCTCCTATAATTCACCCCTCCACTTT. Protein: CASSDFSYNSPLHF.

This clone was counted a single time. The genes are TRBV20-1 and TRBJ1-2; D gene unclear. V dropped 8 bases and J dropped 8 bases, with 15 bases sitting between them. The CDR3 consists of 11 residues. Germline V gene sequence: CDR1 DFQATT, CDR2 SNEGSKA (reference sequence). The CDR3 loop is CSIRAGVGYTF. For the CDR3, the DNA is TGCAGTATCCGGGCCGGCGTGGGCTACACCTTC.

The chain joins TRBV25-1 to TRBJ1-6; D not certain. The ends were cut back, 8 bases at V and 6 bases at J, with 5 bases in the middle. The CDR3 extends over 11 amino acids. Germline values: CDR1 MGHDK, CDR2 SYGVNS. The CDR3 sequence: CASGPNSPLHF. DNA for the CDR3: TGTGCCAGCGGACCTAATTCACCCCTCCACTTT.

This CDR3 is CASAPAGPLFAQYF. The DNA of the CDR3 is TGTGCCAGCGCACCGGCGGGACCCCTTTTCGCCCAGTACTTC. The chain combines TRBV11-2 with TRBJ2-5; tentative D call: TRBD2 (6 bases). The CDR3 runs 14 residues. Trimming cost V 8 bases and J 9 bases, with 22 bases left between them. Germline V gene sequence: CDR1 SGHAT, CDR2 FQNNGV. Variable domain in full (rest from reference TRBV11-2 and TRBJ2-5): EAGVAQSPRYKIIEKRQSVAFWCNPISGHATLYWYQQILGQGPKLLIQFQNNGVVDDSQLPKDRFSAERLKGVDSTLKIQPAKLEDSAVYLCASAPAGPLFAQYFGPGTRLLVL.

The V and J genes are TRBV14 and TRBJ2-2; D gene uncertain. V was cut by 4 bases and J by 5 bases, with 8 bases left in between. CDR1 and CDR2 from the germline V gene are SGHDN and FVKESK. The CDR3 has 13 amino acids. The CDR3, as DNA: TGTGCCAGCAGCCGCCTTATAACCGGGGAGCTGTTTTTT. This codes for CASSRLITGELFF.

This rearrangement joins TRBV5-4 to TRBJ2-7; tentatively, D is TRBD1 (5 bases). Germline CDR1 reads SGHNT; CDR2 reads YYREEE (reference sequence). V shed 0 bases and J shed 2 bases, with 6 bases lying between them. This CDR3 is 13 amino acids long. The CDR3, as DNA: TGTGCCAGCAGCTTGGAGACAGCCTACGAGCAGTACTTC. It encodes CASSLETAYEQYF.

J is TRBJ1-1 and V is TRBV9, with D uncertain. The V gene's germline CDR1 is SGDLS and CDR2 YYNGEE. This CDR3 is 17 amino acids long. The V end lost 3 bases, the J end lost 3 bases, and 21 bases lay between the germline ends. CDR3 nucleotides: TGTGCCAGCAGCGCGCGGACGACTTCTCTAATGGACACTGAAGCTTTCTTT. Protein product: CASSARTTSLMDTEAFF. The full variable domain, with the rest looked up from reference TRBV9 and TRBJ1-1, is DSGVTQTPKHLITATGQRVTLRCSPRSGDLSVYWYQQSLDQGLQFLIQYYNGEERAKGNILERFSAQQFPDLHSELNLSSLELGDSALYFCASSARTTSLMDTEAFFGQGTRLTVV.

This chain joins TRBV29-1 and TRBJ2-1, with TRBD2 matching 7 bases. V lost 1 base to trimming and J lost 5 bases; unmatched junction nucleotides: 2. Per germline, CDR1 SQVTM and CDR2 ANQGSEA. The CDR3 covers 13 residues. The CDR3: CSVEGGGDNEQFF. In DNA form, the CDR3 reads TGCAGCGTTGAAGGTGGGGGGGACAATGAGCAGTTCTTC.

This chain joins TRBV4-1 and TRBJ2-5, with D perhaps TRBD1 (6 bases). V was clipped by 4 bases and J by 1 base, with 13 bases between them. Germline V gene sequence: CDR1 MGHRA, CDR2 YSYEKL. The CDR3 contains 15 residues. The CDR3 protein is CASSPGWGLQETQYF. In DNA, the CDR3 is TGCGCCAGCAGCCCAGGATGGGGGCTCCAAGAGACCCAGTACTTC.

This chain connects TRBV9 to TRBJ1-3; possibly TRBD1 for D (5 bases). CDR1 is SGDLS, CDR2 YYNGEE, per germline. V lost 4 bases to trimming and J lost 4 bases, with 15 bases between them. The CDR3 is made up of 15 amino acids. CDR3 in DNA: TGTGCCAGCAGCCCTGCCGGGACTCGAGGAAACACCATATATTTT. This translates into CASSPAGTRGNTIYF.

The chain recombines TRBV11-2 with TRBJ1-1; D is undetermined. This CDR3 region has 15 residues. Trimming cost V 11 bases and J 0 bases, with 19 bases left between them. Germline V gene data show CDR1 as SGHAT and CDR2 as FQNNGV. The CDR3 is CACRRVGRMNTEAFF. CDR3 nucleotide sequence: TGTGCCTGCCGGAGGGTCGGGCGGATGAACACTGAAGCTTTCTTT.

V gene TRBV7-2 combines with J gene TRBJ1-5; D remains ambiguous. The CDR3 is 13 residues long. Germline loops: CDR1 SGHTA, CDR2 FQGNSA. The CDR3 loop is CSSGRDSNQPQHF. CDR3 in DNA: TGTTCCTCCGGCCGGGATAGCAATCAGCCCCAGCATTTT.

This sequence joins TRBV7-8 and TRBJ1-4; D uncertain. The CDR3 has 16 amino acids. The ends were cut back, 2 bases at V and 0 bases at J, with 10 bases in the middle. CDR1 and CDR2 (germline): SGHVS, FQNEAQ. DNA for the CDR3: TGTGCCAGCAGCTTACAAGCCGTTGCAACTAATGAAAAACTGTTTTTT. It specifies CASSLQAVATNEKLFF.

V gene TRBV11-3 combines with J gene TRBJ2-1, with D hard to call. The V end was cut by 1 base, the J end by 4 bases, with 14 bases between. The CDR3 runs 16 residues. Germline-derived CDR1 and CDR2 are SGHNT and YENEEA. The CDR3 is CASSLGSYLMYNEQFF. The DNA of the CDR3 is TGTGCCAGCAGCTTAGGTTCCTATCTAATGTACAATGAGCAGTTCTTC.